This TCR beta chain stems from a study of CD8 T cells in Susac syndrome. Study as a whole: When blood was drawn, the patients with Susac syndrome were therapy-naive, on corticosteroids, or on intravenous immunoglobulin alone.

Per germline, CDR1 DFQATT and CDR2 SNEGSKA (reference sequence). This CDR3 comprises 14 residues. V was trimmed by 4 bases and J by 0 bases, leaving 12 bases between them. RNA totalling roughly 0.45 to 1 ug underwent reverse transcription with random hexamers. TCRdb re-called the immunoSEQ multiplex PCR reads with MiXCR, one entry per CDR3 protein. The sample lists 75,000 to 95,000 distinct CDR3 sequences; 80% to 95% were seen once. This clonotype was sampled from a human donor with Susac syndrome. Source material: CD8+ T cells from PBMCs. The chain couples TRBV20-1 to TRBJ2-5; D might be TRBD1 (6 bases). The CDR3, as DNA: TGCAGTGCTACTTCAGGGGAGTACCAAGAGACCCAGTACTTC. Protein sequence: CSATSGEYQETQYF.